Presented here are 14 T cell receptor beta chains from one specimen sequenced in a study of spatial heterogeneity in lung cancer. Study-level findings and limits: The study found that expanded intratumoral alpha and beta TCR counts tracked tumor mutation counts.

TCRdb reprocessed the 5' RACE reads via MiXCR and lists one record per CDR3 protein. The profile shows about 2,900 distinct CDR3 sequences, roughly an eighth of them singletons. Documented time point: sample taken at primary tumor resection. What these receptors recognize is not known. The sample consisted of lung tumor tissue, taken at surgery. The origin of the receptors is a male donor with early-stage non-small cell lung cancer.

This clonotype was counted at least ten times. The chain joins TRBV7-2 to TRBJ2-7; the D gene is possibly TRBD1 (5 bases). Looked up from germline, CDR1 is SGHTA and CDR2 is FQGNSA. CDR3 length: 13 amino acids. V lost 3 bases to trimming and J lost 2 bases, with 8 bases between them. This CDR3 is CASSFVTAYEQYF. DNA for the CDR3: TGTGCCAGCAGCTTTGTGACAGCCTACGAGCAGTACTTC.

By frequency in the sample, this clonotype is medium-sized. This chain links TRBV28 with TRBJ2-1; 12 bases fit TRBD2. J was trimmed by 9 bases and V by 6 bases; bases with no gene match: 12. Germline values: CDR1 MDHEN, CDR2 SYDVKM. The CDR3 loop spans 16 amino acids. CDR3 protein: CASSPTLAGGLLEQFF. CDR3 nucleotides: TGTGCCAGCAGCCCCACTCTAGCGGGGGGGTTGCTTGAGCAGTTCTTC.

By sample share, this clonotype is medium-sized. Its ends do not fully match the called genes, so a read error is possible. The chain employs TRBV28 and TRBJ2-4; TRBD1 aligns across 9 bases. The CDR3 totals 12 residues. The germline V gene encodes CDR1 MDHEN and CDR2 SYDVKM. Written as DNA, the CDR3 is TGTGCCAGCAGCCCGAGGTCGACAGGGGGGCAGTTC. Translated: CASSPRSTGGQF. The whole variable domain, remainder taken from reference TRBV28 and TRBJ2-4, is DVKVTQSSRYLVKRTGEKVFLECVQDMDHENMFWYRQDPGLGLRLIYFSYDVKMKEKGDIPEGYSVSREKKERFSLILESASTNQTSMYLCASSPRSTGGQFGAGTRLSVL.

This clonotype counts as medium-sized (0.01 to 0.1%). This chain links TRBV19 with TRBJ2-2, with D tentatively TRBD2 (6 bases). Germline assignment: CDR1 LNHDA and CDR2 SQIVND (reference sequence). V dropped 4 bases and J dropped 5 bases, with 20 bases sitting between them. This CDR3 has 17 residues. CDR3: CASSTLSGTVNTGELFF. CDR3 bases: TGTGCCAGTAGTACTCTTTCCGGGACTGTGAATACCGGGGAGCTGTTTTTT. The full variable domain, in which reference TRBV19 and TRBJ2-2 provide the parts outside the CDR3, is DGGITQSPKYLFRKEGQNVTLSCEQNLNHDAMYWYRQDPGQGLRLIYYSQIVNDFQKGDIAEGYSVSREKKESFPLTVTSAQKNPTAFYLCASSTLSGTVNTGELFFGEGSRLTVL.

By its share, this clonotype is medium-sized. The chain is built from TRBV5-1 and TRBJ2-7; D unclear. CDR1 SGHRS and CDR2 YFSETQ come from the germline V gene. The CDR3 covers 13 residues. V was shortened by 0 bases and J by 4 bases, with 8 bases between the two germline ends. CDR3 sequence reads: CASSLEGRYEQYF. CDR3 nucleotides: TGCGCCAGCAGCTTGGAAGGAAGGTACGAGCAGTACTTC. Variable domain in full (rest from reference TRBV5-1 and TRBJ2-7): KAGVTQTPRYLIKTRGQQVTLSCSPISGHRSVSWYQQTPGQGLQFLFEYFSETQRNKGNFPGRFSGRQFSNSRSEMNVSTLELGDSALYLCASSLEGRYEQYFGPGTRLTVT.

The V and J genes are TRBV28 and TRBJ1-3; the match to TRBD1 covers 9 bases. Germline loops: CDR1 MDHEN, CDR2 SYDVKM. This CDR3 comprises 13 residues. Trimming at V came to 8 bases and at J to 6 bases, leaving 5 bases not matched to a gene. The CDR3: CASLRTGVNTIYF. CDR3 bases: TGTGCCAGCCTGAGGACAGGGGTAAACACCATATATTTT.

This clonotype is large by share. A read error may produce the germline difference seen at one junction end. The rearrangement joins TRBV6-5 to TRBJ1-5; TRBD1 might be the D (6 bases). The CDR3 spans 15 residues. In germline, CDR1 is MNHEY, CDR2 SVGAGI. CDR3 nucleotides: TGTGCCAGAAGTTACCTTCCAAACAGGGCTCAGCCCCAGCATTTT. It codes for CARSYLPNRAQPQHF.

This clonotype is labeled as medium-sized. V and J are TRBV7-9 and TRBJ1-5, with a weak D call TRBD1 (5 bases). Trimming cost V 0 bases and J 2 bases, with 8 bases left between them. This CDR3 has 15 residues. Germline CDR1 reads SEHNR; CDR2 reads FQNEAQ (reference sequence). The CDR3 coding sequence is TGTGCCAGCAGCTTAGCTCGGGACGGCAATCAGCCCCAGCATTTT. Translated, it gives CASSLARDGNQPQHF.

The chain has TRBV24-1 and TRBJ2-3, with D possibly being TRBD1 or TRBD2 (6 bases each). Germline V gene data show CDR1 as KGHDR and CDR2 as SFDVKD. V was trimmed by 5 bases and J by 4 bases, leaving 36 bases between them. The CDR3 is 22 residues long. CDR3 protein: CATSAPAGTLNDRPQGADTQYF. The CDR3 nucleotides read TGTGCCACCAGTGCCCCGGCGGGGACGCTTAACGACAGGCCCCAGGGCGCAGATACGCAGTATTTT.

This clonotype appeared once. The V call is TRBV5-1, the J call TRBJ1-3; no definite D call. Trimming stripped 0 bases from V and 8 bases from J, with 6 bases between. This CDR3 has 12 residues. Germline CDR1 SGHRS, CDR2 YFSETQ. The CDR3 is CASSLDGYTIYF. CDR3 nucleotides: TGCGCCAGCAGCTTGGACGGGTACACCATATATTTT.

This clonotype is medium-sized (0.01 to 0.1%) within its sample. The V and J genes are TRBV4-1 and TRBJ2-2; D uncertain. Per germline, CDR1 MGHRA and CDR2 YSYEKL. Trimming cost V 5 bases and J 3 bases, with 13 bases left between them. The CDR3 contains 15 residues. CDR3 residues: CASSEMGGHTGELFF. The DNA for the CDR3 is TGCGCCAGCAGCGAAATGGGCGGACACACCGGGGAGCTGTTTTTT.

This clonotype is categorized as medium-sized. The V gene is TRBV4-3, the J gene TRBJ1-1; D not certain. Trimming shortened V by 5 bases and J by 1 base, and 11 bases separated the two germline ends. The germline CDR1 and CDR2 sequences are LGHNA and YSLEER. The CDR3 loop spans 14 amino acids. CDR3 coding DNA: TGCGCCAGCAGCGCCTGGACGGCGAACACTGAAGCTTTCTTT. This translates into CASSAWTANTEAFF.

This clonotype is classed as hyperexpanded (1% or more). The CDR3 nucleotides are TGTGCCAGCAGTAGATCTAGCGGGGGAACCGGGGAGCTGTTTTTT. Protein: CASSRSSGGTGELFF. The chain has TRBV28 and TRBJ2-2; 10 nucleotides align to TRBD2. The V and J ends lost 5 bases and 5 bases, in that order; junction bases with no gene match: 5. The CDR3 loop spans 15 amino acids. Germline values: CDR1 MDHEN, CDR2 SYDVKM.

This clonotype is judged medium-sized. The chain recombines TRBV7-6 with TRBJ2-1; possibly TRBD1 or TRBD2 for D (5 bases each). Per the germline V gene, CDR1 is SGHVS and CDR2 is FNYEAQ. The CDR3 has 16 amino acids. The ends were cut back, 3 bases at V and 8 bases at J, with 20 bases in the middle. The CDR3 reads CASSFGFGTPGDEQFF. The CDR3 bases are TGTGCCAGCAGCTTCGGTTTCGGGACGCCCGGGGATGAGCAGTTCTTC.